This T cell receptor (beta chain) was retrieved from a study of identical twins. General study results and limits: For out-of-frame beta sequences, excess twin sharing was weaker. Conclusions were based on cross-sectional statistical analysis, without following the same donors. Out-of-frame alpha sequences common to twins were enriched for low generation probability.

This clonotype has only a few counts. Its antigen is still unknown. Germline CDR1 DFQATT, CDR2 SNEGSKA (reference sequence). This CDR3 region has 13 residues. The V and J ends lost 6 bases and 1 base respectively, with 12 bases between them. Everyone who donated was a healthy Caucasian. In TCRdb, the 5' RACE reads were re-called with MiXCR into one record per CDR3 protein. The sample holds just over 450,000 distinct CDR3 sequences; around 14% are singletons and the top ten take around 0.48%. The sample also formed part of further work on yellow fever vaccine responses in identical twins.

The gene calls are TRBV20-1 and TRBJ2-5; possible D gene TRBD2, 5 bases. The TCR was taken from a woman younger than 30 in good health. The material sequenced was CD4+ T cells sorted from blood. The CDR3 bases are TGCAGTGCGACCGACTATCGCCAAGAGACCCAGTACTTC. Residues: CSATDYRQETQYF.